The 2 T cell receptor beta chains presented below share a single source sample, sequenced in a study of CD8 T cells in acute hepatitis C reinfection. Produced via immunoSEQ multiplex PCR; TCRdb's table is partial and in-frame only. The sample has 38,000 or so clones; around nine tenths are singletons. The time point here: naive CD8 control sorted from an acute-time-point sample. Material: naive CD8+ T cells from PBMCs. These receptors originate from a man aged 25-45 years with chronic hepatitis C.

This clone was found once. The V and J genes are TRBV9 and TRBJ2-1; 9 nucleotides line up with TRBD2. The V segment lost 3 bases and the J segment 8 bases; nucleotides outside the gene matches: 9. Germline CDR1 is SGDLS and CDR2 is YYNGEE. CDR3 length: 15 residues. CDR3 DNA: TGTGCCAGCAGCGCAGGGACTAGCAGCAACGATGAGCAGTTCTTC. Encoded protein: CASSAGTSSNDEQFF.

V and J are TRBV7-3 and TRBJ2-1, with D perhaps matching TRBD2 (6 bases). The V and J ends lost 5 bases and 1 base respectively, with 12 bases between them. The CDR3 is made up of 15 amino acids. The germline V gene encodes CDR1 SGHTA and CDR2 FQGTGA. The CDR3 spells CASSPGVKSYNEQFF. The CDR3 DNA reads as TGTGCCAGCAGCCCGGGAGTAAAATCCTACAATGAGCAGTTCTTC.